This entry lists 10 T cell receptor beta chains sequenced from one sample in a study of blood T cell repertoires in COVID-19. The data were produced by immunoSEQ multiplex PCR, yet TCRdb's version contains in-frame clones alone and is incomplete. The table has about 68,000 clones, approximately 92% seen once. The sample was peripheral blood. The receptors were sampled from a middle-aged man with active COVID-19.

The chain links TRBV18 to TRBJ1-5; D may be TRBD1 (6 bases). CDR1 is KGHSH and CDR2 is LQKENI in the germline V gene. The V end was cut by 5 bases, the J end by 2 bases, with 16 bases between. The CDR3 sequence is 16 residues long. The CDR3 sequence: CASSTIRGVGNQPQHF. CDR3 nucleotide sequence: TGTGCCAGCTCAACGATCAGGGGAGTGGGCAATCAGCCCCAGCATTTT. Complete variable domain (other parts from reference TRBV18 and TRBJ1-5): NAGVMQNPRHLVRRRGQEARLRCSPMKGHSHVYWYRQLPEEGLKFMVYLQKENIIDESGMPKERFSAEFPKEGPSILRIQQVVRGDSAAYFCASSTIRGVGNQPQHFGDGTRLSIL.

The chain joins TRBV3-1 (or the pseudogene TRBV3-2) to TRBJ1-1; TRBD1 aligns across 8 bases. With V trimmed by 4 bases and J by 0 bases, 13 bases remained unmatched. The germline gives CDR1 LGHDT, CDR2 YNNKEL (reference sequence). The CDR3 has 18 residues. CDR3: CASSRRTGFEGMNTEAFF. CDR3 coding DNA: TGTGCCAGCAGCCGTCGGACAGGGTTTGAGGGTATGAACACTGAAGCTTTCTTT.

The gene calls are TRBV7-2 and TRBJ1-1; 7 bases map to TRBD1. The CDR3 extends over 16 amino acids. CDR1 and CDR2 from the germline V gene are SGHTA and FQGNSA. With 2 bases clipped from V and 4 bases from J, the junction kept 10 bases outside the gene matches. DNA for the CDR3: TGTGCCAGCAGCTTACTGGGCAGGGGGGTGTCCACTGAAGCTTTCTTT. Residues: CASSLLGRGVSTEAFF.

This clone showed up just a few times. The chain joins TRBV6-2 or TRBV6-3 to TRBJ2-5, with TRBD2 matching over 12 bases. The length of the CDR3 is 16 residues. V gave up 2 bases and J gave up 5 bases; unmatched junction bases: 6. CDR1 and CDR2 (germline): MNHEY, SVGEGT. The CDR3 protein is CASSYGLAGGHETQYF. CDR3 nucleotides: TGTGCCAGCAGTTACGGGCTAGCGGGGGGGCATGAGACCCAGTACTTC.

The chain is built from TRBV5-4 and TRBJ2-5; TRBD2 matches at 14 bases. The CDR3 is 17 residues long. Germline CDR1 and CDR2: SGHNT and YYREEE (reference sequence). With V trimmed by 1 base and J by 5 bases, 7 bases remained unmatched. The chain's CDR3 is CASSLNGLAGGGETQYF. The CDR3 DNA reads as TGTGCCAGCAGCTTGAATGGACTAGCGGGGGGAGGGGAGACCCAGTACTTC.

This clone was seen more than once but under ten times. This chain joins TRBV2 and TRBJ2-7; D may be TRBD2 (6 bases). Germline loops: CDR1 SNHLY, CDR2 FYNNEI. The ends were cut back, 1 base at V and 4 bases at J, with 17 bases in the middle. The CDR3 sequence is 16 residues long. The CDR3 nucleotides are TGTGCCAGCAGTGAAGTCCTCCGCACTAGCCGGTACGAGCAGTACTTC. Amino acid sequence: CASSEVLRTSRYEQYF. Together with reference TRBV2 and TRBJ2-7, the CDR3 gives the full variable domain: EPEVTQTPSHQVTQMGQEVILRCVPISNHLYFYWYRQILGQKVEFLVSFYNNEISEKSEIFDDQFSVERPDGSNFTLKIRSTKLEDSAMYFCASSEVLRTSRYEQYFGPGTRLTVT.

CDR3 DNA: TGCGCCAGCAGTGAGTTTAGCGGGCCTGAGCAGTTCTTC. Translation: CASSEFSGPEQFF. This chain uses TRBV10-2 with TRBJ2-1; 7 bases match TRBD2. The CDR3 is 13 residues long. Looked up from germline, CDR1 is WSHSY and CDR2 is SAAADI. Trimming at V came to 1 base and at J to 9 bases, leaving 3 bases not matched to a gene.

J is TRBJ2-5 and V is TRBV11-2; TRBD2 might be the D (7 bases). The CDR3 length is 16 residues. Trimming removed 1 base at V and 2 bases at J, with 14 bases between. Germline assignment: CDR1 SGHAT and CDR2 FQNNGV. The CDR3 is CASSLVGGGGQETQYF. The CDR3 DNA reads TGTGCCAGCAGCTTAGTCGGGGGCGGGGGACAAGAGACCCAGTACTTC.

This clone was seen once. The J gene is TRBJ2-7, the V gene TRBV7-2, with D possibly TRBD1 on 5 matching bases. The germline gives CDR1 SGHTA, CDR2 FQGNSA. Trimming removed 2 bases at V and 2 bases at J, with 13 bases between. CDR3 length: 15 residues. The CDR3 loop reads CASSLYQGSTYEQYF. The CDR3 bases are TGTGCCAGCAGCTTATATCAGGGATCGACCTACGAGCAGTACTTC.

The CDR3 protein is CASSASRDRFRFNQPQHF. For the CDR3, the DNA is TGTGCCAGCAGCGCGTCCCGGGACAGGTTTCGATTCAATCAGCCCCAGCATTTT. This rearrangement joins TRBV6-2 or TRBV6-3 to TRBJ1-5, with 8 bases lining up with TRBD1. The trim removed 6 bases at V and 3 bases at J, leaving 16 bases unmatched. There are 18 residues in the CDR3. Germline CDR1 MNHEY, CDR2 SVGEGT.